This TCR beta chain was sequenced for a study of T cells in women clearing cervical HPV infection. Trimming took 3 bases from V and 7 from J, leaving 15 bases between them. In germline, CDR1 is SGHNT, CDR2 YENEEA. CDR3 length equals 14 residues. Sequencing used immunoSEQ multiplex PCR; TCRdb keeps in-frame clones, though not all of them. The data show around 29,000 clones, and the top ten clones hold 2.8%. Of note for this clone: The read terminates 3 residues before the CDR3 end, so the remaining end is supplied by the germline J gene.

This chain connects TRBV11-3 to TRBJ2-5, with D possibly matching TRBD1 (6 bases). What was sequenced was blood buffy coat. The clonotype comes from a woman between 18 and 70 years old with a cervical HPV16 infection that either progressed to CIN3+ or cleared (not recorded which). Incomplete CDR3 DNA: TGTGCCAGCAGCTTGGGACATCCAGCTGCGACC. It encodes CASSLGHPAAT. The CDR3, in full, reads CASSLGHPAATQYF.